The sequence of this TCR beta chain was determined in a study of blood T cells in healthy people across ages. A second PCR of 7 to 11 cycles used a sample-barcoded 5' primer and a J-beta primer mix. Using its own MiXCR run on the 5' RACE reads, TCRdb lists one record per CDR3 protein. The repertoire holds about 1.6 million distinct CDR3 sequences, about 35% seen once, with approximately 10% in the top ten. The clonotype was recovered from a woman aged 30 to 39 in good health. The specimen sequenced was blood.

Here the CDR3 DNA reads TGTGCCAGCAGTTTCAGGGGGCGCGGGACCCAGTACTTC. Its protein product is CASSFRGRGTQYF. V usage is TRBV28 and J usage is TRBJ2-7, with 8 bases identical to TRBD1. The DNA end lines up better with TRBJ2-5; the J call may be wrong. In germline, CDR1 is MDHEN, CDR2 SYDVKM. The CDR3 is 13 amino acids.